This T cell receptor (beta chain) emerged from a study of shared clonotypes between healthy human individuals. About the research overall: Per donor, three plates held CD4 naive cells, three held CD4 memory, two held CD8 naive and one held CD8 memory.

Clones were sequenced by immunoSEQ multiplex PCR, and TCRdb holds only the in-frame ones, with some missing. This sample carries roughly 2 million clones, 85% to 95% of them seen once, and the ten largest clones take 0.1% to 0.15%. This CDR3 spans 14 amino acids. V dropped 4 bases and J dropped 7 bases, with 17 bases sitting between them. Germline values: CDR1 SGDLS, CDR2 YYNGEE. Findings and limits, study-wide: Non-shared clonotypes had lower generation probabilities than clonotypes shared by all four sorted-subset donors.

The table lists this clone with a few counts. Its specificity is not known. Sequenced sample: naive CD4+ T cells sorted from blood. The subset here: CD45RA+ positively selected. This TCR derives from a man between 18 and 29 years old in good health. This chain connects TRBV9 to TRBJ1-1; D is perhaps TRBD1 (5 bases). The CDR3 region is CASSPRDRKDEAFF. CDR3 DNA: TGTGCCAGCAGCCCCCGAGACAGAAAGGATGAAGCTTTCTTT.